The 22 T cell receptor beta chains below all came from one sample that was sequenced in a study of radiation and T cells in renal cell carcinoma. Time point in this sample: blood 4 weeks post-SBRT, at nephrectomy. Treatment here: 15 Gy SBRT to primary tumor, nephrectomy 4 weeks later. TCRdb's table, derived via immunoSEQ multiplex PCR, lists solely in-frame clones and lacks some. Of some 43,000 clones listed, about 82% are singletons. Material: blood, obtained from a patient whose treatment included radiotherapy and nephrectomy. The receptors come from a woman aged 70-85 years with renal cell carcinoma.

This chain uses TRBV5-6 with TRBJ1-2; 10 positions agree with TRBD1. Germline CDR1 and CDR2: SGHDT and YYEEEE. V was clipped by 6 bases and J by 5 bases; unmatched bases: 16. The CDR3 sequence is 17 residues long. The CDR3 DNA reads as TGTGCCAGCACCTCCCCCCCGGGGACAGGGGCAACGTATGGCTACACCTTC. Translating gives CASTSPPGTGATYGYTF.

CDR3 coding DNA: TGCGCCAGCAGTCTGGGGACAGGGAACACTGAAGCTTTCTTT. Amino acids: CASSLGTGNTEAFF. The chain employs TRBV5-1 and TRBJ1-1, with TRBD1 identical over 8 bases. With 5 bases clipped from V and 1 base from J, the junction kept 4 bases outside the gene matches. This CDR3 is built from 14 residues. The germline V gene has CDR1 SGHRS and CDR2 YFSETQ.

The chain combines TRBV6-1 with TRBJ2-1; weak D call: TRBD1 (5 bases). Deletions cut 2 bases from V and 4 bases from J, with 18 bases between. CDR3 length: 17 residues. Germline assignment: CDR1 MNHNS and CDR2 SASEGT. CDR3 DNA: TGTGCCAGCAGTGAACTGTTTGGGGCTTTACCGTACAATGAGCAGTTCTTC. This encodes CASSELFGALPYNEQFF.

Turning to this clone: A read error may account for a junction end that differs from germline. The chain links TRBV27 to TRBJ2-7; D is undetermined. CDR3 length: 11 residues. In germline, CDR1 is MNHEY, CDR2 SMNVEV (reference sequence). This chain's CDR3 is CASSSRFSVHF. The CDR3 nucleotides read TGTGCCAGCAGTTCCCGGTTTTCAGTGCACTTC.

The CDR3 is CASSRSTGKTEAFF. CDR3 DNA sequence: TGTGCCAGCAGTCGATCGACAGGGAAGACTGAAGCTTTCTTT. The chain is built from TRBV9 and TRBJ1-1, with 7 bases lining up with TRBD1. In germline, CDR1 is SGDLS, CDR2 YYNGEE. CDR3 length: 14 amino acids. J was trimmed by 5 bases and V by 5 bases; bases with no gene match: 9.

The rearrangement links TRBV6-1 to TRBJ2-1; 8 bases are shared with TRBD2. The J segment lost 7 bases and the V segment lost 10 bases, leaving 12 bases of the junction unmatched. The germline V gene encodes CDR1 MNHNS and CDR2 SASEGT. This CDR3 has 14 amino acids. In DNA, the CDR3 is TGTGCCACCTCGGGGGGGGCCCTGGGGAATGAGCAGTTCTTC. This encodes CATSGGALGNEQFF.

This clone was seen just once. CDR3 residues: CASSPESHEQYF. DNA for the CDR3: TGTGCCAGCTCACCAGAAAGTCACGAGCAGTACTTC. The chain has TRBV18 and TRBJ2-7; D ambiguous. V was trimmed by 2 bases and J by 5 bases, leaving 7 bases between them. The CDR3 length is 12 residues. Germline V gives CDR1 KGHSH, CDR2 LQKENI.

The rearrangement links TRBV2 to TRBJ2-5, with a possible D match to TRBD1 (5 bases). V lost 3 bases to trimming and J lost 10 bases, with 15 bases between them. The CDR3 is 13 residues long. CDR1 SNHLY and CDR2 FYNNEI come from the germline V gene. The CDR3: CASSDGDSKGQYF. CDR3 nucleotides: TGTGCCAGCAGTGATGGAGACAGTAAAGGCCAGTACTTC.

CDR3 region: CASSPGLVMSSYNEQFF. The CDR3 nucleotides read TGTGCCAGTAGCCCGGGACTAGTCATGAGCTCCTACAATGAGCAGTTCTTC. The rearrangement links TRBV19 to TRBJ2-1; 8 nucleotides align to TRBD2. This CDR3 region has 17 residues. Germline CDR1 LNHDA, CDR2 SQIVND (reference sequence). Germline trimming cut 6 bases from V and 0 bases from J; bases unmatched to any gene: 10.

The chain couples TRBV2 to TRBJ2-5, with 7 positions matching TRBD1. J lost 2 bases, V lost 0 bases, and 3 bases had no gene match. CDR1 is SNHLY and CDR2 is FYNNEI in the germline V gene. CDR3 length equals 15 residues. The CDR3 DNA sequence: TGTGCCAGCAGTGAAGCAAGGGACAGTCAAGAGACCCAGTACTTC. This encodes CASSEARDSQETQYF.

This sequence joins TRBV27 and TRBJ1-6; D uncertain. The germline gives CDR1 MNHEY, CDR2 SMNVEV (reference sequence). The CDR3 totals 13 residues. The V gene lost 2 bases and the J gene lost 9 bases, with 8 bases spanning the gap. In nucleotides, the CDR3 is TGTGCCAGCAGTTTAGCTTACGGTTCACCCCTCCACTTT. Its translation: CASSLAYGSPLHF.

The CDR3, as DNA: TGTGCCAGCAGCTTCGGGAAGGGCAATGAGCAGTTCTTC. This encodes CASSFGKGNEQFF. The gene calls are TRBV7-9 and TRBJ2-1; D is possibly TRBD2 (5 bases). The CDR3 totals 13 residues. In germline, CDR1 is SEHNR, CDR2 FQNEAQ (reference sequence). V was cut by 3 bases and J by 6 bases, with 9 bases left in between.

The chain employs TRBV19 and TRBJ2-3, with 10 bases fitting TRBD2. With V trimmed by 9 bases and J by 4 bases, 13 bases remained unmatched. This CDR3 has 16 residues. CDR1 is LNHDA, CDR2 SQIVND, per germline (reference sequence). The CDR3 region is CASAGSEAGGPDTQYF. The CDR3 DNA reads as TGTGCCAGCGCCGGGTCGGAAGCGGGGGGGCCAGATACGCAGTATTTT. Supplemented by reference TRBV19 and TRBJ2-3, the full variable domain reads DGGITQSPKYLFRKEGQNVTLSCEQNLNHDAMYWYRQDPGQGLRLIYYSQIVNDFQKGDIAEGYSVSREKKESFPLTVTSAQKNPTAFYLCASAGSEAGGPDTQYFGPGTRLTVL.

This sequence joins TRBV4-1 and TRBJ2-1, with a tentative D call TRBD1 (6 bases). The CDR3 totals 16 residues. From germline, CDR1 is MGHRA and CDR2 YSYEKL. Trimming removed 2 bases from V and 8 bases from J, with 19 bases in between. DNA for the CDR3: TGCGCCAGCAGCCAACACGGGGACATCAAGTCAGATGAGCAGTTCTTC. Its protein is CASSQHGDIKSDEQFF.

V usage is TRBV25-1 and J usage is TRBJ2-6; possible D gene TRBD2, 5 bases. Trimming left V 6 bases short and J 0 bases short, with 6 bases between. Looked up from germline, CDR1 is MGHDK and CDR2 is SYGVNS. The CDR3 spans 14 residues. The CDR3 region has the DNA TGTGCCAGCAGGGAGGACTCTGGGGCCAACGTCCTGACTTTC. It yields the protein CASREDSGANVLTF.

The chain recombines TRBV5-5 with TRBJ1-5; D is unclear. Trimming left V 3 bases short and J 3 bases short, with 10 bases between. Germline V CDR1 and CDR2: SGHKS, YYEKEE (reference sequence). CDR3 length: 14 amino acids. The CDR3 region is CASSYTASNQPQHF. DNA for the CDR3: TGTGCCAGCAGCTACACAGCGTCCAATCAGCCCCAGCATTTT.

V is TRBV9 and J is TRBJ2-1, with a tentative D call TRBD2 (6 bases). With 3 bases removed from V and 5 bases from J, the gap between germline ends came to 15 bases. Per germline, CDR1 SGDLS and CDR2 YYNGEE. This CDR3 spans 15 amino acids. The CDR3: CASSALGGRDNEQFF. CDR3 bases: TGTGCCAGCAGCGCCCTCGGGGGACGCGACAATGAGCAGTTCTTC.

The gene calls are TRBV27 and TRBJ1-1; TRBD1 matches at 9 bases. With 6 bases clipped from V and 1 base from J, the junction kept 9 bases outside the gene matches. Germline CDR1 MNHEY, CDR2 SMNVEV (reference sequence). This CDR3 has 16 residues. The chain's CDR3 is CASSPHSDRGNTEAFF. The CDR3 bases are TGTGCCAGCAGCCCCCACTCGGACAGGGGGAACACTGAAGCTTTCTTT.

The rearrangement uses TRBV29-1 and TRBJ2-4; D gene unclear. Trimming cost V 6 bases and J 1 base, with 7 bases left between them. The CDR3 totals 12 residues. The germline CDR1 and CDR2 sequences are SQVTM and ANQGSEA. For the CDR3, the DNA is TGCAGCGTGTGGGCCGCCAAAAACATTCAGTACTTC. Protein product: CSVWAAKNIQYF.

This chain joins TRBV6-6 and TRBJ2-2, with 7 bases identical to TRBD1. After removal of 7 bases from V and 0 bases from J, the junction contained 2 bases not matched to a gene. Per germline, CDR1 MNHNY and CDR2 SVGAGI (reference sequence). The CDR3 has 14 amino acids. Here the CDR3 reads CASTGQANTGELFF. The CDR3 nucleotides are TGTGCCAGCACCGGACAGGCGAACACCGGGGAGCTGTTTTTT.

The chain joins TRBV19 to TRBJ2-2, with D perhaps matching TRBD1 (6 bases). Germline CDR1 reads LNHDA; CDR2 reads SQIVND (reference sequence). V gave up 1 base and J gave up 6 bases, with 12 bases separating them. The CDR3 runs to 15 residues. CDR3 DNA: TGTGCCAGTAGTATAGGGACAGTACGAGCCGGGGAGCTGTTTTTT. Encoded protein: CASSIGTVRAGELFF.

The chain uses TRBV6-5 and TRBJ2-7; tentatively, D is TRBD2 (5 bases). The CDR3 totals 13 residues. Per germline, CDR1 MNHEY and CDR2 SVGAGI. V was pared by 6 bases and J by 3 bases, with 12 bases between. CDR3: CASSRGPNYEQYF. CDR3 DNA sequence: TGTGCCAGCAGCCGGGGTCCCAACTACGAGCAGTACTTC.